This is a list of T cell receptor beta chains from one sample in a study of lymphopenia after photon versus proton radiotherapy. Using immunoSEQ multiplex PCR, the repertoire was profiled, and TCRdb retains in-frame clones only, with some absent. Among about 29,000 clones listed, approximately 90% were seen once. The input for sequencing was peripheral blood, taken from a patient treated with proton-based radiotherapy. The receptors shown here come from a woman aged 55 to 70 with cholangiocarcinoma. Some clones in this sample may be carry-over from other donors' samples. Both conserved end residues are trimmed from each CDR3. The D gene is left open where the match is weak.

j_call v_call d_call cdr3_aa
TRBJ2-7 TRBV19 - ASSFGQINEQY
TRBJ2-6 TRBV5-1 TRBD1 ASSADRGDAGANVLT
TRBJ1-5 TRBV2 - ASGPQSNQPQH
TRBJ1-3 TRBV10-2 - ASSTMGGNTIY
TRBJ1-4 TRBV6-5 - ASSYTSGGKLF
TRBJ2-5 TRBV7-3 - ASSAGQSETQY
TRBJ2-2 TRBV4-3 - ATFLAGQNTGELF
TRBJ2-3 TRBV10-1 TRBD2 ASSEWGGQMLDTQY
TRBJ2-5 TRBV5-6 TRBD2 ASSLEGIAGKQETQY
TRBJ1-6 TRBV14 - ASSQTSGNSPLH
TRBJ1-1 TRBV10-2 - ATRDQMTEAF
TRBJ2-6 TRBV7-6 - ASSLKGSGANVLT
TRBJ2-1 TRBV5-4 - ASSLAGQDNEQF
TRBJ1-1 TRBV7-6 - ASSPMLMNTEAF
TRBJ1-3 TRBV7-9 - ASSLVWGMVGNTIY
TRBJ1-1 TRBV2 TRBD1 ASSGQGAGTEAF
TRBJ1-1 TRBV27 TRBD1 ASSPRQGAWNTEAF
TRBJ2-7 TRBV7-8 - ASSAAGPGGSYEQY
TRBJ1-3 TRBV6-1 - ASHISSGNTIY
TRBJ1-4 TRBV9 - ASSVAGGGNEKLF
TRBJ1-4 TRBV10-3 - AISGGEKLF
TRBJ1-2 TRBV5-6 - ASSPGQGYGYT
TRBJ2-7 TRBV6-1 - ASSEGGVAYEQY
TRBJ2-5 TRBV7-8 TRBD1 ASSLGQGVTQY
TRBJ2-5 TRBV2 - ASSYKETQY
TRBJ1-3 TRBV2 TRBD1 ASSGGGSFSGNTIY
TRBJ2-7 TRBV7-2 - ASSRSVGTSASYEQY
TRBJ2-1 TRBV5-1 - ASSSTKREPQYNEQF
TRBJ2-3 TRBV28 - ASSPLARGRTDTQY
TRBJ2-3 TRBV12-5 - ASGFWAEDTQY
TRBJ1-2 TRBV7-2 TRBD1 ASSPGQGIVGYT
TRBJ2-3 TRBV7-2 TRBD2 ASSLQLAGFTRTDTQY
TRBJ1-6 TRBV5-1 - ASSLLAQTNSPLH
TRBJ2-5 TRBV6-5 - ASSYRGSGETQY
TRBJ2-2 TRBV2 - ASSVERNTGELF
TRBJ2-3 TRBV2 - ASSDPGSSSDTQY
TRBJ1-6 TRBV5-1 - ASSSTVGSQNSPLH
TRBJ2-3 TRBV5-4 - ASSLGSGSTDTQY
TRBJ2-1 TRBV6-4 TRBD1 ASSAQGAQENEQF
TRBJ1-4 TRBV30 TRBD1 AYTGARNEKLF
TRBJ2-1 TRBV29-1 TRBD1 SVEGTGSYNEQF
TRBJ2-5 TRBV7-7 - ASSPSGVVTQY
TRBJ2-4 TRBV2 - ASSESGKNIQY
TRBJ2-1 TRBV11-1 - ASSQSGRPGQF
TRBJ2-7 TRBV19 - ASSIEAGIYEQY
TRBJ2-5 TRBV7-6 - ASSLRSGSQETQY
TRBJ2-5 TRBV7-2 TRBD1 ASSRDRGLQETQY
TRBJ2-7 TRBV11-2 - ASSPEGLRREQY